The entry that follows covers one T cell receptor beta chain sequence. Samples of blood were obtained at baseline, on cycle 4 day 1, and on cycle 7 day 1. The entry originates in a study of OX40 agonist ivuxolimab in advanced cancers. The protocol was immunoSEQ multiplex PCR, while the TCRdb copy is restricted to in-frame clones and leaves out a portion. The repertoire includes around 15,000 clones, around 83% of them detected once, and less than 0.85% sits in the top ten. There are 15 residues in the CDR3. The germline CDR1 and CDR2 sequences are SNHLY and FYNNEI. The V gene lost 3 bases and the J gene lost 3 bases, with 15 bases spanning the gap.

This sequence joins TRBV2 and TRBJ2-7, with D uncertain. This receptor was identified in an adult with an advanced solid tumor such as melanoma, head and neck, liver or kidney cancer. This sample comprised CD4+ or CD8+ T cells sorted from blood, obtained in a trial of the OX40 agonist ivuxolimab. CDR3 residues: CASSDWPAGNYEQYF. Here the CDR3 DNA reads TGTGCCAGCAGTGACTGGCCGGCAGGCAACTACGAGCAGTACTTC.